The 27 T cell receptor beta chains below all came from one sample that was sequenced in a study of TIL therapy for anti-PD-1-resistant metastatic lung cancer. As for time point: pre-treatment sample, taken before nivolumab and TIL therapy. Sequencing used immunoSEQ v3. Method: immunoSEQ multiplex PCR; TCRdb's copy keeps in-frame clones and lacks some. This sample has approximately 53,000 clones, with roughly 78% found just once. Material: blood, obtained at baseline. The receptors shown here come from a woman aged 30 to 85 with non-small cell lung cancer.

The genes are TRBV7-8 and TRBJ2-6; D possibly uses TRBD1 or TRBD2 (6 bases each). CDR3 size: 19 residues. Germline V gives CDR1 SGHVS, CDR2 FQNEAQ. Between the trimmed V and J ends, which lost 5 bases and 1 base, there was a span of 21 bases. The CDR3 coding sequence is TGTGCCAGCAGCCCCGGGACAAACAAGGGGAGGTCTGGGGCCAACGTCCTGACTTTC. Protein product: CASSPGTNKGRSGANVLTF.

The V call is TRBV28, the J call TRBJ2-1; 7 nucleotides align to TRBD2. Per germline, CDR1 MDHEN and CDR2 SYDVKM. With V trimmed by 2 bases and J by 6 bases, 7 bases remained unmatched. This CDR3 has 15 residues. The CDR3 sequence: CASSLIPSGPNEQFF. Here the CDR3 DNA reads TGTGCCAGCAGTTTAATCCCTAGCGGACCCAATGAGCAGTTCTTC.

The V call is TRBV5-1, the J call TRBJ1-1, with 8 bases that match TRBD1. Germline V gene data show CDR1 as SGHRS and CDR2 as YFSETQ. The CDR3 runs 13 residues. V lost 4 bases, J lost 10 bases, and 9 bases stayed unmatched. The CDR3 DNA reads as TGCGCCAGCAGCCGCGGACAGGGATTGGGAGCTTTCTTT. Translation: CASSRGQGLGAFF.

The V gene is TRBV5-1, the J gene TRBJ2-3; 11 positions match TRBD2. V shed 4 bases, J shed 5 bases, and the junction held 9 bases outside the gene matches. Germline-derived CDR1 and CDR2 are SGHRS and YFSETQ. The CDR3 loop spans 16 amino acids. CDR3 in DNA: TGCGCCAGCAGCCCCTTAGCGGGAGGGTCGGTAGATACGCAGTATTTT. This translates into CASSPLAGGSVDTQYF.

The count of this clone is one. The rearrangement uses TRBV18 and TRBJ2-3; TRBD2 aligns across 7 bases. V lost 0 bases and J lost 1; bases outside the gene matches: 4. This CDR3 has 16 residues. The germline CDR1 and CDR2 sequences are KGHSH and LQKENI. CDR3 in amino acids: CASSPPSSGGTDTQYF. DNA of the CDR3: TGTGCCAGCTCACCACCGTCTAGCGGAGGCACAGATACGCAGTATTTT.

The V and J genes are TRBV19 and TRBJ1-5; D uncertain. Germline loops: CDR1 LNHDA, CDR2 SQIVND (reference sequence). The CDR3 runs 13 residues. Trimming took off 2 bases at V and 3 bases at J, with 5 bases between the two ends. The CDR3 spells CASSINDNQPQHF. The CDR3 nucleotides are TGTGCCAGTAGTATAAACGACAATCAGCCCCAGCATTTT. Variable domain in full (rest from reference TRBV19 and TRBJ1-5): DGGITQSPKYLFRKEGQNVTLSCEQNLNHDAMYWYRQDPGQGLRLIYYSQIVNDFQKGDIAEGYSVSREKKESFPLTVTSAQKNPTAFYLCASSINDNQPQHFGDGTRLSIL.

The chain joins TRBV19 to TRBJ1-2; a weak D match, TRBD1 (5 bases). V shed 7 bases and J shed 1 base, with 19 bases lying between them. Looked up from germline, CDR1 is LNHDA and CDR2 is SQIVND (reference sequence). CDR3 length equals 16 residues. CDR3 sequence: CASTSIPGLINYGYTF. Here the CDR3 DNA reads TGTGCCAGTACCAGTATACCGGGACTCATTAACTATGGCTACACCTTC.

This clone was counted a few times. The chain employs TRBV18 and TRBJ2-2; D may be TRBD2 (5 bases). CDR3 length equals 15 residues. The V and J ends lost 5 bases and 4 bases respectively, with 14 bases between them. The germline CDR1 and CDR2 sequences are KGHSH and LQKENI. For the CDR3, the DNA is TGTGCCAGCTCATTACTCGAGGGCGGCACCGGGGAGCTGTTTTTT. It yields the protein CASSLLEGGTGELFF.

The chain links TRBV7-2 to TRBJ2-3; D uncertain. The germline V gene encodes CDR1 SGHTA and CDR2 FQGNSA. This CDR3 contains 13 residues. The V end lost 5 bases, the J end lost 4 bases, and 10 bases lay between the germline ends. Here the CDR3 reads CASSRRGSDTQYF. CDR3 sequence (DNA): TGTGCCAGCAGCCGACGAGGCTCAGATACGCAGTATTTT.

The genes are TRBV11-2 and TRBJ2-3; D might be TRBD1 or TRBD2, each matching 5 bases. The CDR3 is 15 residues long. Germline loops: CDR1 SGHAT, CDR2 FQNNGV. V lost 3 bases, J lost 0 bases, and 10 bases lay in between. The CDR3, as DNA: TGTGCCAGCAGCTTGGGGGATCCTAGCACAGATACGCAGTATTTT. Its protein is CASSLGDPSTDTQYF.

The V call is TRBV21-1, the J call TRBJ1-1. TRBV21-1 corresponds to a pseudogene. The CDR3 has 16 residues. The CDR3 region has the DNA TGTGCCAGCAGCAAAGTATCAGAGGGGAGGGGAGATGAAGCTTTCTTT. Protein: CASSKVSEGRGDEAFF.

The chain links TRBV5-6 to TRBJ2-1; D is uncertain. The V and J ends lost 2 bases and 7 bases respectively, with 19 bases between them. Germline CDR1 is SGHDT and CDR2 is YYEEEE. The CDR3 runs 16 residues. CDR3 loop: CASSFVNVRSMNEQFF. CDR3 sequence (DNA): TGTGCCAGCAGCTTTGTTAATGTAAGGTCCATGAATGAGCAGTTCTTC.

The CDR3 is CASRHRGEKLFF. DNA of the CDR3: TGTGCCAGCCGCCATAGGGGGGAAAAACTGTTTTTT. V gene TRBV6-5 combines with J gene TRBJ1-4; TRBD1 might be the D (6 bases). Trimming pared 8 bases from V and 8 bases from J, leaving 12 bases between. The CDR3 runs 12 residues. Germline CDR1 reads MNHEY; CDR2 reads SVGAGI.

This rearrangement joins TRBV18 to TRBJ1-3, with no clear D. There are 16 residues in the CDR3. Germline V CDR1 and CDR2: KGHSH, LQKENI. The germline V and J ends were trimmed by 3 bases and 1 base, with 13 bases remaining between them. CDR3 amino acids: CASSPTGESSGNTIYF. The CDR3 DNA reads as TGTGCCAGCTCACCGACTGGCGAATCATCTGGAAACACCATATATTTT.

This chain connects TRBV7-8 to TRBJ1-1, with 7 bases aligning to TRBD1. Per germline, CDR1 SGHVS and CDR2 FQNEAQ. This CDR3 has 15 residues. V lost 2 bases and J lost 0; bases outside the gene matches: 3. The CDR3 is CASSLPQGVNTEAFF. The CDR3 DNA sequence: TGTGCCAGCAGCTTACCCCAGGGGGTGAACACTGAAGCTTTCTTT.

The chain has TRBV28 and TRBJ1-5, with unresolved D. Germline-derived CDR1 and CDR2 are MDHEN and SYDVKM. The CDR3 spans 11 residues. The V end was cut by 5 bases, the J end by 4 bases, with 3 bases between. DNA for the CDR3: TGTGCCAGCAGTAAAAATCAGCCCCAGCATTTT. Protein: CASSKNQPQHF.

The chain links TRBV6-1 to TRBJ2-3, with D perhaps given as TRBD1 or TRBD2 (5 bases each). V was shortened by 3 bases and J by 1 base, with 11 bases between the two germline ends. Germline CDR1 is MNHNS and CDR2 is SASEGT. The CDR3 totals 15 residues. In DNA, the CDR3 is TGTGCCAGCAGTGACCCGGGACCGGGCACAGATACGCAGTATTTT. It is translated as CASSDPGPGTDTQYF.

The genes are TRBV5-4 and TRBJ2-7; D may be TRBD1 (5 bases). Trimming cost V 4 bases and J 5 bases, with 19 bases left between them. The length of the CDR3 is 15 residues. The germline V gene encodes CDR1 SGHNT and CDR2 YYREEE (reference sequence). The DNA of the CDR3 is TGTGCCAGCAGCCCAAGGCAGGGCTCCATGGACGAGCAGTACTTC. It yields the protein CASSPRQGSMDEQYF. The full variable domain, in which reference TRBV5-4 and TRBJ2-7 provide the parts outside the CDR3, is ETGVTQSPTHLIKTRGQQVTLRCSSQSGHNTVSWYQQALGQGPQFIFQYYREEENGRGNFPPRFSGLQFPNYSSELNVNALELDDSALYLCASSPRQGSMDEQYFGPGTRLTVT.

This clone has only one observation. This rearrangement joins TRBV11-3 to TRBJ1-3; D not certain. V was trimmed by 6 bases and J by 2 bases, leaving 8 bases between them. CDR3 size: 13 residues. Germline CDR1 is SGHNT and CDR2 is YENEEA. The CDR3 DNA is TGTGCCAGCAGTCAAGGGACTGGAAACACCATATATTTT. Translated: CASSQGTGNTIYF.

The rearrangement joins TRBV11-2 to TRBJ1-1; D is undetermined. V was shortened by 5 bases and J by 6 bases, with 19 bases between the two germline ends. The CDR3 runs to 15 residues. Germline V lookup: CDR1 SGHAT, CDR2 FQNNGV. CDR3 bases: TGTGCCAGCAGCCCAGACGGGCTTTTGGTTTCTGAAGCTTTCTTT. Translated, it gives CASSPDGLLVSEAFF.

In its sample, this clone was seen a few times. The rearrangement links TRBV30 to TRBJ2-2; D not resolved. The CDR3 has 12 amino acids. Germline CDR1 GTSNPN, CDR2 SVGIG (reference sequence). Deletions cut 2 bases from V and 1 base from J, with 2 bases between. The CDR3 nucleotides read TGTGCCTGGAGTCGGAACACCGGGGAGCTGTTTTTT. Residues: CAWSRNTGELFF.

This chain connects TRBV7-2 to TRBJ1-3; TRBD1 matches at 7 bases. The CDR3 is 16 amino acids. In germline, CDR1 is SGHTA, CDR2 FQGNSA. Trimming at V came to 0 bases and at J to 0 bases, leaving 2 bases not matched to a gene. CDR3 sequence reads: CASSLAAGGSGNTIYF. DNA of the CDR3: TGTGCCAGCAGCTTAGCGGCAGGGGGCTCTGGAAACACCATATATTTT.

This clone was detected only once. This chain joins TRBV27 and TRBJ2-1; TRBD1 agrees at 7 bases. The length of the CDR3 is 13 residues. CDR1 and CDR2 from the germline V gene are MNHEY and SMNVEV (reference sequence). The ends lost 6 bases at V and 4 bases at J; junction bases unmatched: 3. The CDR3 here is CASSLQGYNEQFF. The CDR3 DNA reads TGTGCCAGCAGCCTACAGGGGTACAATGAGCAGTTCTTC.

This clone turned up a few times. The rearrangement links TRBV7-8 to TRBJ2-1, with 8 bases matching TRBD2. This CDR3 region has 17 residues. The germline V gene has CDR1 SGHVS and CDR2 FQNEAQ. The V and J ends lost 0 bases and 4 bases, in that order; junction bases with no gene match: 8. In DNA, the CDR3 is TGTGCCAGCAGCTTAGCTGGAGGAACTAGCGGTTACAATGAGCAGTTCTTC. Its protein product is CASSLAGGTSGYNEQFF.

The chain uses TRBV5-4 and TRBJ1-1, with D perhaps TRBD1 (6 bases). CDR1 and CDR2 from the germline V gene are SGHNT and YYREEE (reference sequence). Trimming cost V 6 bases and J 1 base, with 13 bases left between them. The CDR3 length is 14 residues. The CDR3 DNA reads as TGTGCCAGCACCCAGGGGCCTACGAACACTGAAGCTTTCTTT. It translates to CASTQGPTNTEAFF.

This sequence joins TRBV11-3 and TRBJ2-3, with TRBD2 identical over 7 bases. Trimming took 5 bases from V and 5 from J; bases not matched to a gene: 7. The CDR3 has 14 amino acids. Germline V gene lookup returns CDR1 SGHNT and CDR2 YENEEA. This CDR3 reads CASSRWAGEDTQYF. The CDR3 nucleotides read TGTGCCAGCAGCCGCTGGGCGGGGGAAGATACGCAGTATTTT.

This chain links TRBV28 with TRBJ2-5, with a weak D call TRBD1 (5 bases). Deletions cut 3 bases from V and 2 bases from J, with 16 bases between. Per the germline V gene, CDR1 is MDHEN and CDR2 is SYDVKM. The CDR3 sequence is 16 residues long. The CDR3 sequence is CASSFPSAGRQETQYF. The DNA of the CDR3 is TGTGCCAGCAGTTTTCCTTCGGCAGGGCGGCAAGAGACCCAGTACTTC.